This TCR beta chain was identified during a study of T-cell reconstitution after alpha-beta-depleted transplantation in children. Germline V lookup: CDR1 PRHDT, CDR2 FYEKMQ (reference sequence). The CDR3 is made up of 17 amino acids. V was shortened by 5 bases and J by 0 bases, with 14 bases between the two germline ends. Preparation of the TCRbeta library used unique molecular identifiers. TCRdb re-analysed the PCR reads in MiXCR, keeping a single row per CDR3 protein. Here the sample spans about 360,000 distinct CDR3 sequences, about 14% being singletons. The chain employs TRBV13 and TRBJ2-6; the D gene is possibly TRBD2 (5 bases). The sequence derives from a human donor who donated a stem cell graft to a child with Fanconi anemia. The sample was PBMCs, taken from the stem cell graft. CDR3 sequence reads: CASSPPDFGSGANVLTF. Here the CDR3 DNA reads TGTGCCAGCAGCCCCCCGGACTTTGGCTCTGGGGCCAACGTCCTGACTTTC.